This TCR beta chain came from a study of blood T cell repertoires in COVID-19. Study information: Researchers got acute and convalescent COVID-19 samples from the United States, Italy and Spain. T cells, B-cell-depleted T cells, or PBMCs provided the cDNA or gDNA that served as material.

This CDR3 has 14 residues. The V gene lost 4 bases and the J gene lost 1 base, with 12 bases spanning the gap. Germline CDR1 SGDLS, CDR2 YYNGEE. The table lists this clone with a few counts. Per the original methods: Cell counts per sample came from amplifying reference gene primers. Only in-frame clones appear in the TCRdb table, and some are missing; sequencing was by immunoSEQ multiplex PCR. The DNA was the basis for D and trimming; V, J and clone size are from that table. The sample includes 150,000 to 200,000 clones, nearly 90% of them seen just once. The chain combines TRBV9 with TRBJ2-7, with D possibly TRBD2 on 5 matching bases. Sequenced input: peripheral blood. The sequence was collected from a man aged 45-65 years with acute or convalescent COVID-19. CDR3 loop: CASSPRRTSYEQYF. The CDR3 DNA sequence: TGTGCCAGCAGCCCCCGGAGGACGTCCTACGAGCAGTACTTC.